One and the same sample provided the 32 T cell receptor beta chains below, sequenced in a study of CD8+ T cells in alopecia areata. Sequencing used cDNA as its template, made by extracting RNA and reverse transcribing it. TCRdb keeps only in-frame clones here, not all; method: immunoSEQ multiplex PCR. The data contain 120,000 to 150,000 clones, around 47% of them seen just once; the ten biggest clones take up over 5.5%. Sequenced input: CD4+ T cells sorted from blood. The receptors come from a human donor with alopecia areata.

There are a few counts of this clone. This sequence joins TRBV7-8 and TRBJ2-7, with D unclear. CDR1 and CDR2 from the germline V gene are SGHVS and FQNEAQ. V was cut by 4 bases and J by 7 bases, with 11 bases left in between. This CDR3 is 12 amino acids long. DNA of the CDR3: TGTGCCAGCAGCTCCCGAACCCGGGAGCAGTACTTC. As protein: CASSSRTREQYF. Filled out from reference TRBV7-8 and TRBJ2-7, the complete variable domain reads GAGVSQSPRYKVAKRGQDVALRCDPISGHVSLFWYQQALGQGPEFLTYFQNEAQLDKSGLPSDRFFAERPEGSVSTLKIQRTQQEDSAVYLCASSSRTREQYFGPGTRLTVT.

This clone occurred a few times. This chain links TRBV30 with TRBJ1-2; D is uncertain. Germline loops: CDR1 GTSNPN, CDR2 SVGIG (reference sequence). Trimming left V 5 bases short and J 6 bases short, with 10 bases between. The CDR3 consists of 11 residues. The CDR3 coding sequence is TGTGCCTGGGGACGCGGGGATGGCTACACCTTC. This sequence encodes CAWGRGDGYTF.

V is TRBV6-5 and J is TRBJ2-7; D possibly matches TRBD1 or TRBD2 (5 bases each). Germline-derived CDR1 and CDR2 are MNHEY and SVGAGI. Trimming stripped 5 bases from V and 8 bases from J, with 19 bases between. CDR3 size: 14 residues. The CDR3 spells CASSLPGLPPQQYF. CDR3 bases: TGTGCCAGCAGTCTACCGGGGCTACCTCCTCAGCAGTACTTC.

This chain links TRBV7-3 with TRBJ1-1; D call uncertain. V shed 1 base and J shed 0 bases, with 9 bases lying between them. The germline V gene has CDR1 SGHTA and CDR2 FQGTGA. The CDR3 length is 15 residues. CDR3 sequence: CASSLNPSMNTEAFF. Here the CDR3 DNA reads TGTGCCAGCAGCTTAAACCCATCAATGAACACTGAAGCTTTCTTT.

This clone was recorded once. The rearrangement joins TRBV5-6 to TRBJ2-2; 7 nucleotides line up with TRBD1. J was trimmed by 1 base and V by 3 bases; bases with no gene match: 6. Germline V gene sequence: CDR1 SGHDT, CDR2 YYEEEE. The CDR3 spans 16 residues. This chain's CDR3 is CASSSKQGRNTGELFF. In DNA form, the CDR3 reads TGTGCCAGCAGCTCTAAACAGGGGCGGAACACCGGGGAGCTGTTTTTT.

This sequence joins TRBV28 and TRBJ1-5; no clear D gene. The V gene lost 7 bases and the J gene lost 1 base, with 14 bases spanning the gap. This CDR3 contains 15 residues. Germline V gene data show CDR1 as MDHEN and CDR2 as SYDVKM. The CDR3 nucleotides are TGTGCCAGCAACTGGGGAGGTCCAAGCAATCAGCCCCAGCATTTT. Its translation: CASNWGGPSNQPQHF.

This clone was seen a handful of times. The rearrangement links TRBV29-1 to TRBJ2-5; D uncertain. CDR1 is SQVTM and CDR2 is ANQGSEA in the germline V gene. The CDR3 runs 16 residues. The V and J ends lost 1 base and 5 bases respectively, with 20 bases between them. In nucleotides, the CDR3 is TGCAGCGTTGAAGTTCCTTATCGCCTTATAGAGGAGACCCAGTACTTC. Residues: CSVEVPYRLIEETQYF.

This clone was observed once. The chain has TRBV20-1 and TRBJ2-3; no reliable D call. The CDR3 extends over 10 amino acids. CDR1 is DFQATT and CDR2 is SNEGSKA in the germline V gene (reference sequence). V shed 5 bases and J shed 5 bases, with 5 bases lying between them. The CDR3 region has the DNA TGCAGTGCTGCCCAAGATACGCAGTATTTT. Translating it yields CSAAQDTQYF.

This clone has only a few counts. The gene calls are TRBV6-6 and TRBJ2-2; tentative D call: TRBD1 (5 bases). This CDR3 contains 15 residues. Trimming stripped 4 bases from V and 4 bases from J, with 13 bases between. Germline CDR1 MNHNY, CDR2 SVGAGI (reference sequence). Here the CDR3 DNA reads TGTGCCAGCAGTTCCGTGGGGCCAGGCACCGGGGAGCTGTTTTTT. As protein: CASSSVGPGTGELFF.

This sequence joins TRBV5-1 and TRBJ2-2; TRBD2 aligns across 10 bases. CDR3 length equals 15 residues. From germline, CDR1 is SGHRS and CDR2 YFSETQ. Trimming took 4 bases from V and 5 from J; bases not matched to a gene: 5. The CDR3 DNA reads as TGCGCCAGCAGCCCGGTGACTAGCGGGACCGGGGAGCTGTTTTTT. This sequence encodes CASSPVTSGTGELFF.

V is TRBV4-2 and J is TRBJ2-7; D gene uncertain. CDR1 is LGHNA, CDR2 YNFKEQ, per germline. The CDR3 has 14 residues. V dropped 1 base and J dropped 3 bases, with 10 bases sitting between them. The CDR3 sequence: CASSQGGNLYEQYF. The CDR3 nucleotides are TGTGCCAGCAGCCAAGGCGGAAACCTCTACGAGCAGTACTTC.

J is TRBJ1-2 and V is TRBV29-1, with D perhaps TRBD1 (6 bases). V was clipped by 4 bases and J by 7 bases, with 22 bases between them. The germline CDR1 and CDR2 sequences are SQVTM and ANQGSEA. This CDR3 comprises 15 residues. The CDR3 reads CSVAGRGATAGGYTF. The CDR3 nucleotides read TGCAGCGTTGCGGGCAGGGGCGCCACCGCGGGTGGCTACACCTTC.

Only a few counts were recorded for this clone. This chain joins TRBV19 and TRBJ2-7; D gene uncertain. This CDR3 is 13 amino acids long. The germline V gene encodes CDR1 LNHDA and CDR2 SQIVND (reference sequence). Trimming left V 5 bases short and J 2 bases short, with 10 bases between. CDR3 protein: CASSVDTAYEQYF. CDR3 nucleotides: TGTGCCAGTAGTGTCGACACCGCCTACGAGCAGTACTTC.

This clone was observed a handful of times. V usage is TRBV6-5 and J usage is TRBJ2-1, with TRBD2 matching over 11 bases. From germline, CDR1 is MNHEY and CDR2 SVGAGI. The CDR3 has 15 amino acids. Trimming took 6 bases from V and 7 from J; bases not matched to a gene: 8. The CDR3 region is CASSPLAGVGNEQFF. The CDR3 region has the DNA TGTGCCAGCAGCCCACTAGCGGGAGTCGGAAATGAGCAGTTCTTC.

The CDR3 protein is CASSEQLINTGELFF. For the CDR3, the DNA is TGTGCCAGCAGTGAACAGCTTATCAACACCGGGGAGCTGTTTTTT. This rearrangement joins TRBV6-1 to TRBJ2-2; no reliable D call. Germline assignment: CDR1 MNHNS and CDR2 SASEGT. The CDR3 runs 15 residues. Trimming shortened V by 2 bases and J by 2 bases, and 9 bases separated the two germline ends.

In this sample, this clone turned up a few times. The V gene is TRBV29-1, the J gene TRBJ2-1, with D tentatively TRBD2 (5 bases). Germline V gene sequence: CDR1 SQVTM, CDR2 ANQGSEA. Trimming removed 8 bases from V and 0 bases from J, with 11 bases in between. This CDR3 contains 13 residues. The DNA of the CDR3 is TGCAGCCATACGGGGAGCTCCTACAATGAGCAGTTCTTC. This sequence encodes CSHTGSSYNEQFF.

The gene calls are TRBV27 and TRBJ2-7; no firm D call. The CDR3 consists of 13 residues. CDR1 is MNHEY and CDR2 is SMNVEV in the germline V gene (reference sequence). The germline V and J ends were trimmed by 4 bases and 4 bases, with 11 bases remaining between them. The CDR3 sequence: CASSYPPYYEQYF. In DNA, the CDR3 is TGTGCCAGCAGTTACCCTCCCTATTACGAGCAGTACTTC.

This clone has more than one count but fewer than ten. CDR3 in amino acids: CSVGEGDPSYEQYF. The CDR3 DNA follows: TGCAGCGTTGGGGAGGGGGATCCCTCCTACGAGCAGTACTTC. The J gene is TRBJ2-7, the V gene TRBV29-1; TRBD2 might be the D (7 bases). The V and J ends lost 4 bases and 0 bases respectively, with 13 bases between them. CDR3 length: 14 amino acids. In germline, CDR1 is SQVTM, CDR2 ANQGSEA.

V and J are TRBV5-1 and TRBJ1-2; 11 bases are shared with TRBD1. Germline V gene data show CDR1 as SGHRS and CDR2 as YFSETQ. V lost 4 bases, J lost 3 bases, and 5 bases stayed unmatched. The CDR3 consists of 15 residues. The CDR3 nucleotides are TGCGCCAGCAGCCCGGGGACAGGGGGACACTATGGCTACACCTTC. Amino acid sequence: CASSPGTGGHYGYTF.

The rearrangement joins TRBV9 to TRBJ2-3; the D is unclear. The V end lost 1 base, the J end lost 2 bases, and 5 bases lay between the germline ends. Germline V lookup: CDR1 SGDLS, CDR2 YYNGEE. The CDR3 totals 13 residues. CDR3 amino acids: CASSVRFTDTQYF. CDR3 sequence (DNA): TGTGCCAGCAGCGTACGATTCACAGATACGCAGTATTTT. Drawing the rest from reference TRBV9 and TRBJ2-3, the complete variable domain is DSGVTQTPKHLITATGQRVTLRCSPRSGDLSVYWYQQSLDQGLQFLIQYYNGEERAKGNILERFSAQQFPDLHSELNLSSLELGDSALYFCASSVRFTDTQYFGPGTRLTVL.

The chain joins TRBV7-9 to TRBJ1-1, with D tentatively TRBD1 (5 bases). V gave up 8 bases and J gave up 5 bases, with 9 bases separating them. There are 11 residues in the CDR3. The germline V gene encodes CDR1 SEHNR and CDR2 FQNEAQ (reference sequence). CDR3 sequence: CASSGGTEAFF. The CDR3 DNA is TGTGCCAGCTCGGGGGGGACTGAAGCTTTCTTT.

CDR3 amino acids: CASSSTGSLYEQYF. The CDR3 nucleotides read TGCGCCAGCAGCTCGACAGGATCCCTCTACGAGCAGTACTTC. The rearrangement links TRBV5-1 to TRBJ2-7; D possibly corresponds to TRBD1 (6 bases). This CDR3 region has 14 residues. V was trimmed by 3 bases and J by 3 bases, leaving 13 bases between them. CDR1 and CDR2 (germline): SGHRS, YFSETQ.

V gene TRBV7-8 combines with J gene TRBJ2-1; 8 bases match TRBD2. CDR1 and CDR2 (germline): SGHVS, FQNEAQ. V was pared by 8 bases and J by 4 bases, with 10 bases of the junction left unmatched. The CDR3 has 15 residues. The CDR3 sequence is CASARTSGYYNEQFF. CDR3 coding DNA: TGTGCCAGCGCAAGAACTAGCGGCTATTACAATGAGCAGTTCTTC.

V and J are TRBV29-1 and TRBJ2-4, with TRBD1 matching 7 bases. V gave up 6 bases and J gave up 6 bases; unmatched junction bases: 5. This CDR3 has 12 residues. Germline CDR1 is SQVTM and CDR2 is ANQGSEA. Here the CDR3 reads CSVRDRINIQYF. CDR3 nucleotide sequence: TGCAGCGTCCGGGACAGAATAAACATTCAGTACTTC.

The V and J genes are TRBV27 and TRBJ2-2; D uncertain. V was trimmed by 5 bases and J by 5 bases, leaving 9 bases between them. The CDR3 runs 13 residues. The V gene's germline CDR1 is MNHEY and CDR2 SMNVEV (reference sequence). The CDR3 here is CASSIGPTGELFF. As DNA, the CDR3 is TGTGCCAGCAGTATCGGACCTACCGGGGAGCTGTTTTTT.

This clone showed up just a few times. This sequence joins TRBV7-9 and TRBJ2-3; D could derive from TRBD1 or TRBD2 (5 bases each). The CDR3 length is 17 residues. CDR1 and CDR2 (germline): SEHNR, FQNEAQ (reference sequence). Trimming cost V 4 bases and J 0 bases, with 17 bases left between them. The CDR3 DNA reads TGTGCCAGCAGCTCGCGCCCGACAGCGGTTAGCACAGATACGCAGTATTTT. It translates to CASSSRPTAVSTDTQYF.

V and J are TRBV19 and TRBJ2-2; D gene ambiguous. Trimming removed 3 bases from V and 7 bases from J, with 21 bases in between. The CDR3 has 17 amino acids. Per germline, CDR1 LNHDA and CDR2 SQIVND (reference sequence). This CDR3 reads CASSIGKSSPPRGELFF. The CDR3 nucleotides are TGTGCCAGTAGTATCGGAAAAAGCTCTCCCCCGCGCGGGGAGCTGTTTTTT.

The chain combines TRBV14 with TRBJ2-6, with D unresolved. CDR1 is SGHDN and CDR2 is FVKESK in the germline V gene. V was pared by 6 bases and J by 0 bases, with 6 bases between. This CDR3 has 14 residues. DNA for the CDR3: TGTGCCAGCAGTCCTAGCTCTGGGGCCAACGTCCTGACTTTC. This translates into CASSPSSGANVLTF.

The chain combines TRBV27 with TRBJ2-2, with 9 positions matching TRBD2. J was trimmed by 2 bases and V by 6 bases; bases with no gene match: 10. This CDR3 spans 17 amino acids. Germline-derived CDR1 and CDR2 are MNHEY and SMNVEV (reference sequence). CDR3 in DNA: TGTGCCAGCAGGCAATGGGCTCTAGCGGGAAACACCGGGGAGCTGTTTTTT. Encoded protein: CASRQWALAGNTGELFF.

The rearrangement uses TRBV9 and TRBJ1-2; D is unclear. The CDR3 sequence is 11 residues long. V was shortened by 3 bases and J by 8 bases, with 8 bases between the two germline ends. CDR1 and CDR2 (germline): SGDLS, YYNGEE. CDR3 nucleotides: TGTGCCAGCAGCGCCGGGATAGGCTACACCTTC. It is translated as CASSAGIGYTF.

With regard to this clone: Other nucleotide sequences from this sample produce the same CDR3. The CDR3 spells CASSLAGGPYEQYF. CDR3 coding DNA: TGTGCCAGCAGCTTAGCGGGAGGGCCGTACGAGCAGTACTTC. The chain carries TRBV7-8 and TRBJ2-7; 7 nucleotides agree with TRBD2. The CDR3 contains 14 residues. Germline V gives CDR1 SGHVS, CDR2 FQNEAQ. J lost 4 bases, V lost 0 bases, and 3 bases had no gene match.

This clone has more than one count but fewer than ten. This sequence joins TRBV7-9 and TRBJ1-1; no reliable D call. This CDR3 has 13 residues. V lost 3 bases, J lost 3 bases, and 8 bases lay in between. Germline V gene sequence: CDR1 SEHNR, CDR2 FQNEAQ (reference sequence). This CDR3 is CASSFGIHTEAFF. In nucleotides, the CDR3 is TGTGCCAGCAGCTTCGGGATCCACACTGAAGCTTTCTTT.